This is a list of T cell receptor beta chains from one sample in a study of monozygotic twins with inflammatory bowel disease. TCRdb re-called the 5' RACE reads and gives one entry per CDR3 protein, without DNA. The sample shows over 200,000 distinct CDR3 sequences, and less than 2% sits with its ten largest clones. The sample consisted of blood. The receptors here all came from a human donor with ulcerative colitis or Crohn's disease, or a healthy co-twin of an affected twin (not recorded which). CDR3s include the opening cysteine and the closing phenylalanine or tryptophan.

V gene,J gene,CDR3 protein
TRBV12-3/TRBV12-4,TRBJ2-6,CASSTRGAGANVLTF
TRBV5-1,TRBJ1-4,CASSLRQGDEKLFF
TRBV5-5,TRBJ1-1,CASSRRGEGRNAEAFF
TRBV5-1,TRBJ2-5,CASSLPRNGETQYF
TRBV12-3/TRBV12-4,TRBJ1-6,CASLGQPRGSPLHF
TRBV7-9,TRBJ2-7,CASSRGLRNEQYF
TRBV7-9,TRBJ2-7,CASSNRRASYEQYF
TRBV5-1,TRBJ1-1,CASSLVAGQNTEAFF
TRBV21-1,TRBJ1-1,CASSKGGAWFAFF
TRBV5-8,TRBJ1-1,CASSLVTGMNTEAFF